The clone carrying this TCR beta chain has at least ten counts. There are 15 residues in the CDR3. J was trimmed by 0 bases and V by 8 bases; bases with no gene match: 7. Germline lookup yields CDR1 SGHTA and CDR2 FQGNSA. The record originates from a study of blood T cells in healthy people across ages. The second PCR ran about 6 to 11 cycles with a sample-barcoded 5' primer and J-beta primers. Every cDNA molecule bore a tag from a template-switch adaptor containing 12 random nucleotides. MiXCR, run by TCRdb on the 5' RACE reads, gives a single entry per CDR3 protein. The data hold more than 800,000 distinct CDR3 sequences, with more than 25% observed a single time.

The sample comprised blood. This clonotype was obtained from a woman of 80 years or more in good health. The genes are TRBV7-2 and TRBJ2-1; 7 bases line up with TRBD2. The DNA of the CDR3 is TGTGCCAGCGGGAGTAGCGGGCCCTCCTACAATGAGCAGTTCTTC. Translation gives CASGSSGPSYNEQFF.